The 19 T cell receptor beta chains below all came from one sample that was sequenced in a study of naive and memory T cell subsets. These receptors have no identified antigens. Study-level findings and limits: Naive repertoires, especially CD8, held a few larger clonotypes, possibly memory cells re-expressing CD45RA.

Two oligonucleotides, mixed equimolar, formed the beta constant-region primer covering TRBC1 and TRBC2. Ligated cDNA was amplified by four rounds of PCR with nested alpha and beta constant-region primers and SP2. MiXCR, run by TCRdb on the UMI-ligation and nested PCR reads, gives a single entry per CDR3 protein. The table includes roughly 100,000 distinct CDR3 sequences, roughly 14% detected once. Sample: naive CD8+ T cells from blood. All receptors come from a human donor in good health.

This clonotype occurred many times. The chain has TRBV7-7 and TRBJ2-3; D remains unclear. Germline CDR1 SSHAT, CDR2 FNYEAQ (reference sequence). V was trimmed by 5 bases and J by 2 bases, leaving 17 bases between them. The CDR3 contains 16 residues. CDR3 in DNA: TGTGCCAGCAGCCTACAAGGGCCCCAGAACACAGATACGCAGTATTTT. Amino acid sequence: CASSLQGPQNTDTQYF.

This clonotype was seen only a few times. The chain links TRBV27 to TRBJ2-7, with D hard to call. The CDR3 consists of 13 residues. Per germline, CDR1 MNHEY and CDR2 SMNVEV (reference sequence). The V end lost 8 bases, the J end lost 6 bases, and 17 bases lay between the germline ends. Here the CDR3 DNA reads TGTGCCAGCTCCCCAACGGAGTTCGCCGAGCAGTACTTC. This sequence encodes CASSPTEFAEQYF.

The chain carries TRBV3-1 and TRBJ2-2; 9 bases are a match to TRBD2. The CDR3 has 16 amino acids. The germline CDR1 and CDR2 sequences are LGHDT and YNNKEL (reference sequence). V lost 4 bases, J lost 5 bases, and 8 bases stayed unmatched. DNA for the CDR3: TGTGCCAGCAGCCCACCCCTAGCGGGATTGACCGGGGAGCTGTTTTTT. Translating it yields CASSPPLAGLTGELFF.

V and J are TRBV29-1 and TRBJ1-1; D gene unclear. The CDR3 has 10 residues. V was cut by 7 bases and J by 4 bases, with 7 bases left in between. Looked up from germline, CDR1 is SQVTM and CDR2 is ANQGSEA. CDR3 coding DNA: TGCAGCGGTTGGGGCACTGAAGCTTTCTTT. Encoded protein: CSGWGTEAFF.

This clonotype showed up many times. V usage is TRBV24-1 and J usage is TRBJ1-1; D possibly corresponds to TRBD1 (5 bases). The V gene's germline CDR1 is KGHDR and CDR2 SFDVKD. CDR3 length: 13 residues. Between the trimmed V and J ends, which lost 7 bases and 1 base, there was a span of 9 bases. The CDR3 DNA is TGTGCCACCAGAGACAGTTGGAACACTGAAGCTTTCTTT. It is translated as CATRDSWNTEAFF.

This clonotype was recorded at least ten times. This chain links TRBV18 with TRBJ2-3, with D tentatively TRBD2 (6 bases). Trimming took 6 bases from V and 0 from J, leaving 13 bases between them. This CDR3 is 15 amino acids long. Germline CDR1 reads KGHSH; CDR2 reads LQKENI. CDR3 residues: CASSTEGLSTDTQYF. The CDR3 DNA reads as TGTGCCAGCTCGACGGAGGGGCTTAGCACAGATACGCAGTATTTT. Looking up the rest from reference TRBV18 and TRBJ2-3 gives the full variable domain: NAGVMQNPRHLVRRRGQEARLRCSPMKGHSHVYWYRQLPEEGLKFMVYLQKENIIDESGMPKERFSAEFPKEGPSILRIQQVVRGDSAAYFCASSTEGLSTDTQYFGPGTRLTVL.

This clonotype was seen more than once but under ten times. The chain recombines TRBV2 with TRBJ2-1; D remains unclear. V lost 8 bases and J lost 2, with 10 bases in between. Germline loops: CDR1 SNHLY, CDR2 FYNNEI. The CDR3 runs 13 residues. The CDR3 is CASQDGPYNEQFF. CDR3 sequence (DNA): TGTGCCAGCCAGGACGGCCCCTACAATGAGCAGTTCTTC. The whole variable domain, filled in from reference TRBV2 and TRBJ2-1, reads EPEVTQTPSHQVTQMGQEVILRCVPISNHLYFYWYRQILGQKVEFLVSFYNNEISEKSEIFDDQFSVERPDGSNFTLKIRSTKLEDSAMYFCASQDGPYNEQFFGPGTRLTVL.

The chain couples TRBV29-1 to TRBJ1-1; D not resolved. Germline V lookup: CDR1 SQVTM, CDR2 ANQGSEA. This CDR3 spans 11 amino acids. The V end was cut by 4 bases, the J end by 6 bases, with 9 bases between. For the CDR3, the DNA is TGCAGCGTTGGGGCTACCTCTGAAGCTTTCTTT. Translated: CSVGATSEAFF.

V is TRBV2 and J is TRBJ2-7; D is unresolved. Germline CDR1 reads SNHLY; CDR2 reads FYNNEI. The CDR3 spans 13 residues. The ends were cut back, 0 bases at V and 3 bases at J, with 6 bases in the middle. In DNA form, the CDR3 reads TGTGCCAGCAGTGAAGCTCAGGTCTACGAGCAGTACTTC. Residues: CASSEAQVYEQYF.

This clonotype occurred a few times. This chain joins TRBV7-3 and TRBJ2-3; unclear D gene. The CDR3 runs to 14 residues. Germline V gene lookup returns CDR1 SGHTA and CDR2 FQGTGA. V shed 0 bases and J shed 6 bases, with 10 bases lying between them. CDR3: CASSLTPPADTQYF. In DNA, the CDR3 is TGTGCCAGCAGCTTAACCCCGCCCGCGGATACGCAGTATTTT.

In its sample, this clonotype was seen many times. The DNA for the CDR3 is TGTGCCACCGGGACAGGGGAGACCGGGGAGCTGTTTTTT. Amino acids: CATGTGETGELFF. The chain is built from TRBV24-1 and TRBJ2-2; TRBD1 agrees at 10 bases. Per germline, CDR1 KGHDR and CDR2 SFDVKD. J lost 5 bases, V lost 9 bases, and 2 bases had no gene match. This CDR3 spans 13 amino acids.

In this sample, this clonotype turned up a few times. As DNA, the CDR3 is TGCGCCAGCAGCCAAGATAGGCCCCAAGCGGAGCAGTACTTC. Encoded protein: CASSQDRPQAEQYF. This chain joins TRBV4-3 and TRBJ2-7, with no clear D. Trimming removed 0 bases from V and 7 bases from J, with 13 bases in between. Germline assignment: CDR1 LGHNA and CDR2 YSLEER. The CDR3 is made up of 14 amino acids.

This clonotype has just a few counts. The gene calls are TRBV7-8 and TRBJ2-7; D is unresolved. Germline CDR1 is SGHVS and CDR2 is FQNEAQ. The CDR3 has 14 residues. V lost 7 bases and J 4 bases, leaving 17 bases between the germline ends. The CDR3 DNA follows: TGTGCCAGCACCAACGAGGAGAGTCTGTACGAGCAGTACTTC. Translated, it gives CASTNEESLYEQYF.

The rearrangement uses TRBV20-1 and TRBJ2-7; perhaps TRBD2 as D (6 bases). The CDR3 totals 15 residues. From germline, CDR1 is DFQATT and CDR2 SNEGSKA (reference sequence). Trimming left V 5 bases short and J 2 bases short, with 19 bases between. CDR3 nucleotide sequence: TGCAGTGCTCCCTTCGGAGGGGTCCCCACCTACGAGCAGTACTTC. Translated: CSAPFGGVPTYEQYF.

In this sample, this clonotype turned up many times. The V and J genes are TRBV15 and TRBJ1-6, with a tentative D call TRBD1 (6 bases). Trimming removed 0 bases at V and 7 bases at J, with 10 bases between. The germline gives CDR1 LNHNV, CDR2 YYDKDF (reference sequence). The CDR3 runs to 15 residues. The CDR3 here is CATSRDLGANSPLHF. The CDR3 bases are TGTGCCACCAGCAGAGATTTGGGGGCGAATTCACCCCTCCACTTT.

In its sample, this clonotype was seen many times. This sequence joins TRBV12-3 or TRBV12-4 and TRBJ2-3; D remains ambiguous. V shed 4 bases and J shed 8 bases, with 10 bases lying between them. CDR3 length equals 12 residues. Written as DNA, the CDR3 is TGTGCCAGCAGTTATAGGCTCTTTACGCAGTATTTT. Its protein is CASSYRLFTQYF.

The rearrangement links TRBV20-1 to TRBJ1-5, with D unclear. The CDR3 is 14 amino acids. Trimming took off 0 bases at V and 4 bases at J, with 10 bases between the two ends. From germline, CDR1 is DFQATT and CDR2 SNEGSKA (reference sequence). This chain's CDR3 is CSARDYSKNQPQHF. DNA of the CDR3: TGCAGTGCTAGAGATTACAGTAAAAATCAGCCCCAGCATTTT.

The V gene is TRBV27, the J gene TRBJ2-1; D is possibly TRBD2 (5 bases). The CDR3 totals 13 residues. Germline-derived CDR1 and CDR2 are MNHEY and SMNVEV (reference sequence). Trimming cost V 1 base and J 7 bases, with 8 bases left between them. CDR3 protein: CASSLYSGNEQFF. The CDR3 nucleotides are TGTGCCAGCAGTTTATACTCGGGGAATGAGCAGTTCTTC.

The V call is TRBV9, the J call TRBJ2-7; 11 positions agree with TRBD2. V dropped 3 bases and J dropped 7; count of bases not matched to a gene: 9. The CDR3 length is 15 residues. CDR1 SGDLS and CDR2 YYNGEE come from the germline V gene. The CDR3 sequence is CASSATSGAGKEQYF. CDR3 nucleotide sequence: TGTGCCAGCAGCGCGACTAGCGGGGCGGGGAAGGAGCAGTACTTC.